What follows are 23 T cell receptor beta chains derived from one specimen sequenced in a study of regulatory T cells in long-lasting Graves disease. This sample's time point: newly diagnosed GD, antithyroid drugs for less than 3 months. Researchers made the TCR library from RNA that was extracted from PBMCs. Construction of the TCR beta libraries employed iRepertoire HTBI primers in conjunction with Arm-PCR of CDR3 regions. TCRdb ran MiXCR on the multiplex PCR reads and lists one entry per CDR3 protein. The table has around 420,000 distinct CDR3 sequences, around 15% seen once; the top ten hold about 24%. This sample comprised peripheral blood mononuclear cells (PBMCs), obtained at new diagnosis, from a patient treated with antithyroid drugs. These receptors all stem from a female donor with Graves disease.

This clonotype showed up just a few times. The CDR3 reads CASSQTPTGQNSPLHF. DNA for the CDR3: TGTGCCAGCAGCCAGACTCCGACAGGCCAGAATTCACCCCTCCACTTT. The chain uses TRBV3-1 and TRBJ1-6, with a weak D call TRBD1 (6 bases). Trimming removed 3 bases from V and 7 bases from J, with 16 bases in between. Germline assignment: CDR1 LGHDT and CDR2 YNNKEL (reference sequence). This CDR3 region has 16 residues.

This clonotype was seen repeatedly, ten times or more. This chain links TRBV20-1 with TRBJ2-5; D is possibly TRBD1 or TRBD2 (5 bases each). CDR1 and CDR2 from the germline V gene are DFQATT and SNEGSKA (reference sequence). Trimming took off 5 bases at V and 4 bases at J, with 20 bases between the two ends. The CDR3 contains 15 residues. CDR3 DNA sequence: TGCAGTGCTGCTAAGACCGGGACCATATCAGAGACCCAGTACTTC. This translates into CSAAKTGTISETQYF.

The chain joins TRBV12-5 to TRBJ2-1; D is uncertain. In germline, CDR1 is LGHNT, CDR2 FRNRAP. Trimming cost V 0 bases and J 9 bases, with 9 bases left between them. The CDR3 contains 13 residues. The CDR3 spells CASGLVRLAEQFF. The CDR3 coding sequence is TGTGCTAGTGGTTTGGTACGGTTAGCTGAGCAGTTCTTC.

The chain has TRBV9 and TRBJ2-1; 7 bases are a match to TRBD2. The CDR3 consists of 17 residues. Trimming at V came to 0 bases and at J to 6 bases, leaving 12 bases not matched to a gene. Germline CDR1 reads SGDLS; CDR2 reads YYNGEE. CDR3 nucleotides: TGTGCCAGCAGCGTAGACCCTCGGGGGGTGGCCAGCAATGAGCAGTTCTTC. It specifies CASSVDPRGVASNEQFF.

The J gene is TRBJ1-2, the V gene TRBV10-2, with a weak D call TRBD1 (5 bases). Germline V CDR1 and CDR2: WSHSY, SAAADI. The V gene lost 5 bases and the J gene lost 4 bases, with 14 bases spanning the gap. The CDR3 is 14 amino acids. CDR3: CASSSGRNSYGYTF. Here the CDR3 DNA reads TGCGCCAGCAGTTCGGGACGGAACTCCTATGGCTACACCTTC.

The table lists this clonotype with many counts. This chain links TRBV18 with TRBJ1-2, with D perhaps matching TRBD1 (5 bases). Germline-derived CDR1 and CDR2 are KGHSH and LQKENI. The CDR3 spans 13 residues. Trimming pared 2 bases from V and 7 bases from J, leaving 11 bases between. The CDR3 nucleotides are TGTGCCAGCTCACCATCAGGGATAGGTGGCTACACCTTC. It specifies CASSPSGIGGYTF.

The table lists this clonotype with many counts. The chain has TRBV4-1 and TRBJ1-6; 7 bases fit TRBD1. This CDR3 is built from 16 residues. Per the germline V gene, CDR1 is MGHRA and CDR2 is YSYEKL. Germline trimming cut 4 bases from V and 10 bases from J; bases unmatched to any gene: 13. For the CDR3, the DNA is TGCGCCAGCAGCCCCCCCATGGTGCAGGGGGGCTCACCCCTCCACTTT. This gives the protein CASSPPMVQGGSPLHF.

This clonotype was detected only a few times. The CDR3, as DNA: TGTGCCAGCTCTCCCTCGATTCCGGGACAGAACACTGAAGCTTTCTTT. It specifies CASSPSIPGQNTEAFF. The chain uses TRBV18 and TRBJ1-1, with a tentative D call TRBD1 (6 bases). The V gene's germline CDR1 is KGHSH and CDR2 LQKENI. This CDR3 is built from 16 residues. Trimming removed 6 bases from V and 1 base from J, with 18 bases in between.

This clonotype appeared a few times. Just one base apart from a much larger clone, this may be a read error. The CDR3 DNA follows: TGTGCGCAGGGCAGGGGGGCTCCAGTTGAGCAGTACTTC. Protein: CAQGRGAPVEQYF. The chain uses TRBV30 and TRBJ2-5; maybe TRBD1 (7 bases). This CDR3 comprises 13 residues. Germline-derived CDR1 and CDR2 are GTSNPN and SVGIG (reference sequence).

The V call is TRBV10-3, the J call TRBJ2-5; D gene ambiguous. V dropped 2 bases and J dropped 2 bases, with 12 bases sitting between them. CDR3 length: 15 residues. Germline V gene lookup returns CDR1 ENHRY and CDR2 SYGVKD. The CDR3 bases are TGTGCCATCAGTGAGAACTTGGCGGAACAAGAGACCCAGTACTTC. It is translated as CAISENLAEQETQYF.

V is TRBV5-1 and J is TRBJ1-2; D is possibly TRBD1 (5 bases). The germline V and J ends were trimmed by 1 base and 7 bases, with 11 bases remaining between them. Germline values: CDR1 SGHRS, CDR2 YFSETQ. This CDR3 contains 13 residues. CDR3 sequence: CASSLRGGFGYTF. CDR3 DNA sequence: TGCGCCAGCAGCTTGAGGGGAGGTTTTGGCTACACCTTC.

This clonotype was seen only a few times. The genes are TRBV3-1 and TRBJ1-2; possibly TRBD1 for D (6 bases). Germline-derived CDR1 and CDR2 are LGHDT and YNNKEL (reference sequence). Trimming took 1 base from V and 2 from J, leaving 17 bases between them. CDR3 size: 17 residues. Here the CDR3 reads CASSQAGTKNKNYGYTF. In nucleotides, the CDR3 is TGTGCCAGCAGCCAAGCCGGGACAAAGAACAAAAACTATGGCTACACCTTC.

This clonotype was seen ten or more times. The chain recombines TRBV7-2 with TRBJ2-3; the D gene is possibly TRBD1 (5 bases). The ends were cut back, 3 bases at V and 6 bases at J, with 13 bases in the middle. CDR1 and CDR2 from the germline V gene are SGHTA and FQGNSA. The CDR3 consists of 14 residues. CDR3 coding DNA: TGTGCCAGCAGCTTGGGGCTTAGAAGTGATACGCAGTATTTT. As protein: CASSLGLRSDTQYF.

This clonotype was seen more than once but under ten times. The gene calls are TRBV4-1 and TRBJ1-1; D is ambiguous. Germline V gene lookup returns CDR1 MGHRA and CDR2 YSYEKL. The CDR3 is 11 amino acids. Trimming cost V 0 bases and J 11 bases, with 7 bases left between them. The CDR3 loop reads CASSQDRSAFF. For the CDR3, the DNA is TGCGCCAGCAGCCAAGACAGATCTGCTTTCTTT.

This clonotype was counted many times. The chain joins TRBV7-3 to TRBJ1-2; a weak D match, TRBD1 (5 bases). Germline V lookup: CDR1 SGHTA, CDR2 FQGTGA. The V end was cut by 2 bases, the J end by 4 bases, with 17 bases between. This CDR3 has 16 amino acids. The CDR3 nucleotides are TGTGCCAGCAGCTTATTATCCGAGGACATCGTCTATGGCTACACCTTC. It translates to CASSLLSEDIVYGYTF.

This clonotype was recorded a few times. The CDR3 nucleotides are TGTGCCAGCAGTGAAACGGTGTCCTACGAGCAGTACTTC. Amino acids: CASSETVSYEQYF. The chain carries TRBV2 and TRBJ2-7; D ambiguous. This CDR3 has 13 residues. Trimming took off 2 bases at V and 1 base at J, with 6 bases between the two ends. The germline V gene encodes CDR1 SNHLY and CDR2 FYNNEI.

This clonotype occurred many times. The J gene is TRBJ1-5, the V gene TRBV29-1; TRBD1 aligns across 7 bases. Germline trimming cut 6 bases from V and 3 bases from J; bases unmatched to any gene: 8. The CDR3 runs to 14 residues. Germline V gives CDR1 SQVTM, CDR2 ANQGSEA. The CDR3 sequence is CSVAGGHDNQPQHF. In DNA form, the CDR3 reads TGCAGCGTGGCAGGGGGGCACGACAATCAGCCCCAGCATTTT.

This chain joins TRBV30 and TRBJ1-1; no definite D call. This CDR3 has 15 amino acids. V was trimmed by 0 bases and J by 1 base, leaving 12 bases between them. Germline-derived CDR1 and CDR2 are GTSNPN and SVGIG (reference sequence). The DNA of the CDR3 is TGTGCCTGGAGTGTCTTATTCGCGGGGAACACTGAAGCTTTCTTT. Amino acids: CAWSVLFAGNTEAFF.

The chain combines TRBV5-1 with TRBJ2-7; D ambiguous. The germline CDR1 and CDR2 sequences are SGHRS and YFSETQ. This CDR3 has 12 residues. The V end lost 4 bases, the J end lost 7 bases, and 12 bases lay between the germline ends. CDR3 nucleotide sequence: TGCGCCAGCAGCCTCGACTTTGAAGAGCAGTACTTC. Protein sequence: CASSLDFEEQYF.

The rearrangement uses TRBV7-2 and TRBJ2-2; D is uncertain. CDR3 length: 16 amino acids. With 8 bases removed from V and 2 bases from J, the gap between germline ends came to 18 bases. Germline V gene sequence: CDR1 SGHTA, CDR2 FQGNSA. DNA for the CDR3: TGTGCCAGCTCACCACCGGTTGCAGGAAACACCGGGGAGCTGTTTTTT. It translates to CASSPPVAGNTGELFF. Looking up the rest from reference TRBV7-2 and TRBJ2-2 gives the full variable domain: GAGVSQSPSNKVTEKGKDVELRCDPISGHTALYWYRQSLGQGLEFLIYFQGNSAPDKSGLPSDRFSAERTGGSVSTLTIQRTQQEDSAVYLCASSPPVAGNTGELFFGEGSRLTVL.

This clonotype was counted ten times or more. The chain recombines TRBV20-1 with TRBJ2-7; 11 bases map to TRBD1. Germline CDR1 is DFQATT and CDR2 is SNEGSKA (reference sequence). The J segment lost 2 bases and the V segment lost 3 bases, leaving 12 bases of the junction unmatched. The CDR3 spans 17 residues. The CDR3 sequence: CSARVAAGQGGAYEQYF. CDR3 in DNA: TGCAGTGCTAGGGTCGCAGCGGGACAGGGGGGCGCCTACGAGCAGTACTTC.

This clonotype was detected many times. The rearrangement uses TRBV7-2 and TRBJ2-7; tentative D call: TRBD2 (6 bases). The V gene's germline CDR1 is SGHTA and CDR2 FQGNSA. The V gene lost 4 bases and the J gene lost 0 bases, with 16 bases spanning the gap. The CDR3 sequence is 16 residues long. The CDR3 spells CASSYSSGSTSYEQYF. The CDR3 nucleotides read TGTGCCAGCAGCTATTCGAGCGGGTCTACCTCCTACGAGCAGTACTTC.

A few counts support this clonotype. V and J are TRBV5-4 and TRBJ1-2; TRBD1 matches 12 bases. This CDR3 has 14 residues. V was clipped by 2 bases and J by 13 bases; unmatched bases: 9. The germline V gene encodes CDR1 SGHNT and CDR2 YYREEE (reference sequence). CDR3 loop: CASSLGGQGAFFTF. The CDR3 bases are TGTGCCAGCAGCTTAGGGGGACAGGGGGCATTTTTCACCTTC.